This T cell receptor (beta chain) was identified in a study of blood T cell repertoires in COVID-19. About the research overall: Whether acute or convalescent, the COVID-19 samples came from the United States, Italy and Spain.

Per the authors' pipeline: Nucleated cell counts were estimated from reference gene primer amplification. Assay used: immunoSEQ multiplex PCR; TCRdb lists only in-frame clones, some missing. V and J calls and clone size come straight from that table; D and trimming were deduced from the DNA. The table includes about 200,000 clones, less than 90% detected once. Germline CDR1 is MNHEY and CDR2 is SVGAGI. Trimming shortened V by 5 bases and J by 5 bases, and 10 bases separated the two germline ends. The CDR3 runs 13 residues. The genes are TRBV6-5 and TRBJ1-5; D is possibly TRBD1 (6 bases). Sequencing was performed on peripheral blood. This TCR was sampled from a woman between 45 and 65 years old with acute or convalescent COVID-19. The CDR3 region has the DNA TGTGCCAGCAGTCACAGGGTCGATCAGCCCCAGCATTTT. As protein: CASSHRVDQPQHF.